This T cell receptor beta chain was sequenced during a study of regulatory T cells in long-lasting Graves disease. Study results and limitations: Persistent disease showed a preference for TRBV28, TRBJ1-2 and TRBJ2-5.

Investigators prepared the TCR beta libraries by applying iRepertoire HTBI primers and Arm-PCR of CDR3 regions. One entry per CDR3 protein, called by TCRdb with MiXCR from the multiplex PCR reads. The sample holds under 450,000 distinct CDR3 sequences, 20% to 25% seen once. The CDR3 contains 19 residues. The V and J ends lost 5 bases and 1 base, in that order; junction bases with no gene match: 14. CDR1 is MDHEN, CDR2 SYDVKM, per germline. This clonotype was observed once. Its antigen remains unknown. Time point meaning: persistent/refractory GD, antithyroid drugs over 5 years with positive TRAb. The TCR library was made from RNA extracted from PBMCs. From each patient, around 8.7 milliliters of peripheral blood was drawn and collected into an EDTA anticoagulant tube.

The input for sequencing was peripheral blood mononuclear cells (PBMCs), taken when the disease was refractory, from a patient treated with antithyroid drugs. The chain joins TRBV28 to TRBJ2-3; 11 bases line up with TRBD2. The TCR comes from a woman aged 40 to 55 with Graves disease. Here the CDR3 DNA reads TGTGCCAGCAGTCTGCCCACTAGCGGGAGAGATGGGGGCACAGATACGCAGTATTTT. It specifies CASSLPTSGRDGGTDTQYF.